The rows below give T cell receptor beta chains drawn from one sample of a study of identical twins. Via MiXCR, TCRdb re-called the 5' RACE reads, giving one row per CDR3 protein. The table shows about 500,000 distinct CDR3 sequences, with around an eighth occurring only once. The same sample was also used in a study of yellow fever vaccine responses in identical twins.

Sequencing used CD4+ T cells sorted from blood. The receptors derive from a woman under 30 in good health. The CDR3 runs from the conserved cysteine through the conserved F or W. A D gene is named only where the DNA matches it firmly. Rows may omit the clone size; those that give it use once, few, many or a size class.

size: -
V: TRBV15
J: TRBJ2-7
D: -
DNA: TGTGCCACCAGCATCCCCTCGAGCAGGAACTCCTACGAGCAGTACTTC
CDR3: CATSIPSSRNSYEQYF

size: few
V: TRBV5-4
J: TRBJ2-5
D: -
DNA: TGTGCCAGCAGCTATCCCCCGCAAGAGACCCAGTACTTC
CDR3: CASSYPPQETQYF

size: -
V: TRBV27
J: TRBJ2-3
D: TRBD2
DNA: TGTGCCAGCAGCCAAAGTGTGACTAGCGGGGGTTCAGATACGCAGTATTTT
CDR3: CASSQSVTSGGSDTQYF

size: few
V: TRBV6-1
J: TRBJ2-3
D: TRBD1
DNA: TGTGCCAGCACCAGGGGGACAGGTGCCACAGATACGCAGTATTTT
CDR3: CASTRGTGATDTQYF

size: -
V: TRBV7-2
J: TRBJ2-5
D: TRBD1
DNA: TGTGCCAGCAGTGATGACAGGGGGGGAAGGGAGACCCAGTACTTC
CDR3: CASSDDRGGRETQYF

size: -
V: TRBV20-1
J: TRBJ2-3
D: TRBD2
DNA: TGCAGTGCTTCCCCCGCGGGAGGGCCGTGGGCAGATACGCAGTATTTT
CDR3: CSASPAGGPWADTQYF

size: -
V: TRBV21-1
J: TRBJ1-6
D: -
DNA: TGTGCCAGCAGCAACAATACGGAGCAGGGGAATTCACCCCTCCACTTT
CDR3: CASSNNTEQGNSPLHF

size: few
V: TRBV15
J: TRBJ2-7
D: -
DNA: TGTGCCACCAGCAGACTAAGGGGGGGCTCCTACGAGCAGTACTTC
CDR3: CATSRLRGGSYEQYF

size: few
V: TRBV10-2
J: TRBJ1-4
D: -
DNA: TGCGCCAGCAGTGAGAGGGCCCGGGGTAATGAAAAACTGTTTTTT
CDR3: CASSERARGNEKLFF

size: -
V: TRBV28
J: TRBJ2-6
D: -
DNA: TGTGCCATCAGTTTATATGGCAGGGGTACCTCTGGGGCCAACGTCCTGACTTTC
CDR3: CAISLYGRGTSGANVLTF

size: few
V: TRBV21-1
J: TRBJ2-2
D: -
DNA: TGTGCCAGCAGCAAAGGAGGGGAGGCGGGAGAGAGACCCGGGGACACCGGGGAGCTGTTTTTT
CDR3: CASSKGGEAGERPGDTGELFF

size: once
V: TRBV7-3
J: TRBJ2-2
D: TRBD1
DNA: TGTGCCAGCAGCTCACCTGGGGGACAGGCTTGGACCGGGGAGCTGTTTTTT
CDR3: CASSSPGGQAWTGELFF

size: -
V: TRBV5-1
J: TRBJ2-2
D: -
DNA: TGCGCCAGCAGCCCGGACCCAAGTAACACCGGGGAGCTGTTTTTT
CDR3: CASSPDPSNTGELFF

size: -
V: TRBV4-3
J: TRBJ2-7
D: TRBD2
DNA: TGCGCCAGCAGCCAAGATATCGCGGGAGGCACCTACGAGCAGTACTTC
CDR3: CASSQDIAGGTYEQYF

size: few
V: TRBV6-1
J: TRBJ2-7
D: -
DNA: TGTGCCAGCAGTGGTGCAGGGCCCTACGAGCAGTACTTC
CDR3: CASSGAGPYEQYF

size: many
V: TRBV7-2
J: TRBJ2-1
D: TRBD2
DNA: TGTGCCAGCAGCCCAGGTGGGACTAGGACCAATGAGCAGTTCTTC
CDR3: CASSPGGTRTNEQFF

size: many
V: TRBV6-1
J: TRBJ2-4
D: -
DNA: TGTGCCAGCAAGGCGGGAGCCAAAAACATTCAGTACTTC
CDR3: CASKAGAKNIQYF

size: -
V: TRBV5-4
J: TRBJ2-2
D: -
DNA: TGTGCCAGCAGCTCCAGGGCAGAGGTTCCCGGGGAGCTGTTTTTT
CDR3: CASSSRAEVPGELFF

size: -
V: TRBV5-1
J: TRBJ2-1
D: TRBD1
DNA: TGCGCCAGCAGCTTGGATGAGGGGGCTGGGTACAATGAGCAGTTCTTC
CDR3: CASSLDEGAGYNEQFF

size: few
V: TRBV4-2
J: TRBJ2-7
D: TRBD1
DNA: TGTGCCAGCAGCCAAGATCCCGGGACAGGGAGGTACGAGCAGTACTTC
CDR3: CASSQDPGTGRYEQYF

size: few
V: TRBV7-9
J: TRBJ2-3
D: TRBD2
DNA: TGTGCCAGCAGCAGCGGGGAGACTAGCACAGATACGCAGTATTTT
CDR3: CASSSGETSTDTQYF

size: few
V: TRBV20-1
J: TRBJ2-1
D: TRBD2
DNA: TGCAGTGCTAGAGATGACCGACTAGCGGGAGGTTTCTACAATGAGCAGTTCTTC
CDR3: CSARDDRLAGGFYNEQFF

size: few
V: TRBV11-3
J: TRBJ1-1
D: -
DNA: TGTGCCAGCAGCCCCCCGGCGGGAGGTGAAGCTTTCTTT
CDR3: CASSPPAGGEAFF

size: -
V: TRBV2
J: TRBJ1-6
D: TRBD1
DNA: TGTGCCAGCAGTGCGGGACAGGGGCTCTTAATAAGTAATTCACCCCTCCACTTT
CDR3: CASSAGQGLLISNSPLHF

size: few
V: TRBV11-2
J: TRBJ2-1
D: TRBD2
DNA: TGTGCCAGCAGCCGTAAGATAAGTAAGAGTCTAGCGGGAGGGCTCTACAATGAGCAGTTCTTC
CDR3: CASSRKISKSLAGGLYNEQFF

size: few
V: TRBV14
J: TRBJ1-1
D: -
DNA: TGTGCCAGCAGCCATACAGATGGGACTGAAGCTTTCTTT
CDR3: CASSHTDGTEAFF

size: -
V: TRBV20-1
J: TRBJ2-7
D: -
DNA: TGCAGTGCTAGAGATGCCCAGGGGAGCTACGAGCAGTACTTC
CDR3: CSARDAQGSYEQYF

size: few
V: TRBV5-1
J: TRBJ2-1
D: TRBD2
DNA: TGCGCCAGCAGCTTTCGTGGACAGCGGGGGTACAATGAGCAGTTCTTC
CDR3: CASSFRGQRGYNEQFF

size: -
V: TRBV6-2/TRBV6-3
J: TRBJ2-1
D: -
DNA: TGTGCCAGCAGTTCGACAGACCCCCCACGCAATGAGCAGTTCTTC
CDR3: CASSSTDPPRNEQFF

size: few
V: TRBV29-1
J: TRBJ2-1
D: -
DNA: TGCAGCGTTCAGGGTTACAATGAGCAGTTCTTC
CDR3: CSVQGYNEQFF

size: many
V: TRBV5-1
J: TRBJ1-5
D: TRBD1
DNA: TGCGCCAGCAGCGTAAGACAGGGGGCCCGGAGCAATCAGCCCCAGCATTTT
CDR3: CASSVRQGARSNQPQHF

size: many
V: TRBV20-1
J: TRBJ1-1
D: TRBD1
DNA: TGCAGTGCTATAAAGACAGGGACGAACACTGAAGCTTTCTTT
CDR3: CSAIKTGTNTEAFF

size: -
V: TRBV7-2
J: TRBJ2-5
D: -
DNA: TGTGCCAGCAGCTTGGAACGGTTAGAGACCCAGTACTTC
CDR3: CASSLERLETQYF

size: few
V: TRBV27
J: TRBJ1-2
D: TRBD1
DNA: TGTGCCAGCAACCCTGGAAGGGGGCGTGATGGCTACACCTTC
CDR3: CASNPGRGRDGYTF

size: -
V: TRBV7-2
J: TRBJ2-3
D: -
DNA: TGTGCCAGCAGCTTAGGTACGAATACGCAGTATTTT
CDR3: CASSLGTNTQYF

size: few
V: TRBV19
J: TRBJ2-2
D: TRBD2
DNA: TGTGCCAGCATACGGGAACTAGCGGGAGGAAACACCGGGGAGCTGTTTTTT
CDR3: CASIRELAGGNTGELFF

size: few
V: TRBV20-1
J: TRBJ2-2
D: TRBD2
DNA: TGCAGTGCTAGATGGACTAGCGGCACCGGGGAGCTGTTTTTT
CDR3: CSARWTSGTGELFF

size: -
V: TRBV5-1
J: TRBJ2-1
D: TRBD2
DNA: TGCGCCAGCAGCCCGGGACTAGCGCCCAACAATGAGCAGTTCTTC
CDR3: CASSPGLAPNNEQFF

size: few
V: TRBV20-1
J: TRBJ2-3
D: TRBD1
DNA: TGCAGTGCTAGCGCCACCGGGACAGGGATGGCTACGCAGTATTTT
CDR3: CSASATGTGMATQYF

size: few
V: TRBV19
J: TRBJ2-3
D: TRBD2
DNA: TGTGCCAGTAGTATCCCCAATTTATCTAGCGGAGGCACAGATACGCAGTATTTT
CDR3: CASSIPNLSSGGTDTQYF

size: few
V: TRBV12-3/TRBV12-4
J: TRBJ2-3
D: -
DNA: TGTGCCAGCAGTTTTGCGGCAGCCAAGTATTTT
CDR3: CASSFAAAKYF

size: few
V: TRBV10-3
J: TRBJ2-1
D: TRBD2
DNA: TGTGCCATAGCCGGGACTAGTGGCAATGAGCAGTTCTTC
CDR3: CAIAGTSGNEQFF

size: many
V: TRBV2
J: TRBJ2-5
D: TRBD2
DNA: TGTGCCAGCAGGCCTGGACTAGCGGGGGGACAAGAGACCCAGTACTTC
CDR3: CASRPGLAGGQETQYF

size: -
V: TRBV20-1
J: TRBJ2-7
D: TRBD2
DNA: TGCAGTGCTCAAATGACTAGCCGAGGTTCGTACGAGCAGTACTTC
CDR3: CSAQMTSRGSYEQYF

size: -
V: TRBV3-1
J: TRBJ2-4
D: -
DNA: TGTGCCAGCAGCCAAGGCATCTTTGGCATTCAGTACTTC
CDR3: CASSQGIFGIQYF

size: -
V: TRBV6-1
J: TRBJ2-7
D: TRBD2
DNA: TGTGCCAGCAGGGGTTCGACTAGCGGGGTTCCCTACGAGCAGTACTTC
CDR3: CASRGSTSGVPYEQYF

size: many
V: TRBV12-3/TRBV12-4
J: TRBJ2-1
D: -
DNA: TGTGCCAGCAGCCTCCCTGGTCGACGAATCTTC
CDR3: CASSLPGRRIF

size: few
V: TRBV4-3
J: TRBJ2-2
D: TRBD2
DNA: TGCGCCAGCAGCCAAGCTTCTAGCGGGAACACCGGGGAGCTGTTTTTT
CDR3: CASSQASSGNTGELFF

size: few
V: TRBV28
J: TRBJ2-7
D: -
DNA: TGTGCCAGCAGTCCCCTCGTCCCCTACGAGCAGTACTTC
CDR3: CASSPLVPYEQYF

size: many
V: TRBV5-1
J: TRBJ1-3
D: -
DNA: TGCGCCAGCAGCTTGGGGGTCAGCCCCTCTGGAAACACCATATATTTT
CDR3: CASSLGVSPSGNTIYF